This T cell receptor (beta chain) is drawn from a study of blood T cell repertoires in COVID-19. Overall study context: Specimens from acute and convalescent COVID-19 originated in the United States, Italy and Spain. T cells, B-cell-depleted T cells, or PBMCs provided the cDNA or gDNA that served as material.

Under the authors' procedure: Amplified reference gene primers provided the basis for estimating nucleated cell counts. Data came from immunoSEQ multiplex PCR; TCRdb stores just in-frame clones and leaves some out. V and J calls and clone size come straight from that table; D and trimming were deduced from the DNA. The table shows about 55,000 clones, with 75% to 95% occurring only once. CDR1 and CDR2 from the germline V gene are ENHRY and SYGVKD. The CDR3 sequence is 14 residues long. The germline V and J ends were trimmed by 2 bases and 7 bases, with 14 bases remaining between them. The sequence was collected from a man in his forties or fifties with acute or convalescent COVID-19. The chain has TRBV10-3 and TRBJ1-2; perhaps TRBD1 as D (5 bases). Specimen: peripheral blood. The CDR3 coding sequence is TGTGCCATCAGTGAGAGGGGAGGGGAGGGTGGCTACACCTTC. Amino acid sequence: CAISERGGEGGYTF.